This T cell receptor (beta chain) was recorded in a study of Tregs in tolerant kidney transplant recipients. Related graft donors supplied nonmyeloablative bone marrow transplants, and mixed chimerism was transient. TCRdb's copy holds only in-frame clones and misses some; the assay was immunoSEQ multiplex PCR. The top ten hold around 4.1% of the sample, which has about 64,000 clones, about 90% seen once. Note on this clone: Its antigen is still unknown.

Broader study findings: Tregs expanded with activated donor B cells seemed most donor-specific. Some patients' samples used different primers over time, so nucleotide sequences weren't comparable. Biological reproducibility was not directly addressed in this study.

Germline-derived CDR1 and CDR2 are SGHTA and FQGNSA. CDR3 length equals 13 residues. Trimming pared 1 base from V and 7 bases from J, leaving 10 bases between. V and J are TRBV7-2 and TRBJ1-2; TRBD1 is a possible D gene (6 bases). The sequencing used CD4+ T cells from blood (PBMCs), collected 6 months after the transplant. The receptor comes from a human patient who received a combined kidney and bone marrow transplant. Certain T cells may be donor cells from the graft. This CDR3 is CASSLVGRGGYTF. The CDR3, as DNA: TGTGCCAGCAGCTTAGTCGGCAGGGGTGGCTACACCTTC. Full variable domain (missing parts from reference TRBV7-2 and TRBJ1-2): GAGVSQSPSNKVTEKGKDVELRCDPISGHTALYWYRQSLGQGLEFLIYFQGNSAPDKSGLPSDRFSAERTGGSVSTLTIQRTQQEDSAVYLCASSLVGRGGYTFGSGTRLTVV.